The sequence of this T cell receptor (beta chain) was determined in a study of CD8 T cells in ankylosing spondylitis. Study-level results: Disease-linked clones bore a CD8+ phenotype, appearing relatively rarely in peripheral blood. Some of the motif variants had earlier been found in reactive arthritis patients' fluid and blood. Disease-linked clones were reportedly significantly enriched in matched ankylosing spondylitis synovial fluid.

In the case of this clonotype: Its antigen is currently unknown.

As the method for making TCR beta libraries, quantitative 5'-RACE with molecular barcodes was used. TCRdb reprocessed the 5' RACE reads via MiXCR and lists one record per CDR3 protein. This table holds a few hundred thousand distinct CDR3 sequences, 20% to 25% found once. V was clipped by 2 bases and J by 8 bases, with 13 bases between them. The CDR3 is 14 amino acids. Germline V gives CDR1 DFQATT, CDR2 SNEGSKA (reference sequence). Sequencing was done on a sample of blood, either unsorted or a sorted T cell fraction (not recorded which). The source is a female donor with ankylosing spondylitis or in good health (not recorded which). The V and J genes are TRBV20-1 and TRBJ1-6; possible D gene TRBD1, 5 bases. This CDR3 reads CSARFPLRDSPLHF. DNA for the CDR3: TGCAGTGCTAGATTCCCTCTCAGGGATTCACCCCTCCACTTT.